The rows below give T cell receptor beta chains drawn from one sample of a study of blood T cells in healthy people across ages. MiXCR, applied by TCRdb to the 5' RACE reads, yields one record per CDR3 protein. Of approximately 1.5 million distinct CDR3 sequences detected, roughly 32% appear once; the ten largest clones hold about 11%. Specimen: blood. These receptors all stem from a woman aged 30 to 39 in good health. CDR3s include the opening cysteine and the closing phenylalanine or tryptophan. Each record gives: D gene, V gene, J gene, clone size, CDR3 DNA, CDR3 protein. A D gene is named only where the DNA matches it firmly. Where a row states a size, it is once, few, many or the class of an expanded clone; other rows omit it.

d_gene: TRBD1
v_gene: TRBV28
j_gene: TRBJ2-3
abundance: .
CDR3nt: TGTGCCGGCAGTTCTGGACAGGGAACAGATACGCAGTATTTT
CDR3aa: CAGSSGQGTDTQYF

d_gene: .
v_gene: TRBV29-1
j_gene: TRBJ1-2
abundance: few
CDR3nt: TGCAGCTTCGACAGCATCTATGGCTACACCTTC
CDR3aa: CSFDSIYGYTF

d_gene: .
v_gene: TRBV20-1
j_gene: TRBJ2-7
abundance: .
CDR3nt: TGTAGGGCTAGAATAGGGGGCTACGAGCAGTACTTC
CDR3aa: CRARIGGYEQYF

d_gene: .
v_gene: TRBV12-3/TRBV12-4
j_gene: TRBJ2-5
abundance: many
CDR3nt: TGTGCCAGCAGTCGGGGGTCCCAAGAGACCCAGTACTTC
CDR3aa: CASSRGSQETQYF

d_gene: .
v_gene: TRBV7-9
j_gene: TRBJ2-7
abundance: few
CDR3nt: TGTGCCAGCAGGGAGGGGAACGAGCAGTACTTC
CDR3aa: CASREGNEQYF

d_gene: .
v_gene: TRBV4-1
j_gene: TRBJ1-5
abundance: once
CDR3nt: TGCGCCAGCAGCCCGCAAAGGGAGTATCGACAGGCCCAGCATTTT
CDR3aa: CASSPQREYRQAQHF

d_gene: TRBD1
v_gene: TRBV20-1
j_gene: TRBJ2-7
abundance: few
CDR3nt: TGCAGTGCTAGAGATTGGGGGACAGCCTCCTACGAGCAGTACTTC
CDR3aa: CSARDWGTASYEQYF

d_gene: .
v_gene: TRBV12-3/TRBV12-4
j_gene: TRBJ2-7
abundance: .
CDR3nt: TGTGCCAGCAGTTCAACAGGACACTACGAGCAGTACTTC
CDR3aa: CASSSTGHYEQYF

d_gene: .
v_gene: TRBV12-3/TRBV12-4
j_gene: TRBJ2-7
abundance: .
CDR3nt: TGTGCCAGCAGCCTGGCCGGGACCCGCCTTGCCTACGAGCAGTACTTC
CDR3aa: CASSLAGTRLAYEQYF

d_gene: .
v_gene: TRBV20-1
j_gene: TRBJ2-5
abundance: .
CDR3nt: TGCAGTGCTAGAAAACTTGGAACGGGACCCGAAAAAGAGACCCAGTACTTC
CDR3aa: CSARKLGTGPEKETQYF

d_gene: .
v_gene: TRBV7-9
j_gene: TRBJ1-2
abundance: .
CDR3nt: TGTGCCAGCAGCTTAGCTCAGTTGGGTGGCTACACCTTC
CDR3aa: CASSLAQLGGYTF

d_gene: .
v_gene: TRBV29-1
j_gene: TRBJ2-7
abundance: .
CDR3nt: TGCAGCGTTGGGTCAGGGGGGGGGGAGCAGTACTTC
CDR3aa: CSVGSGGGEQYF

d_gene: .
v_gene: TRBV4-2
j_gene: TRBJ1-3
abundance: few
CDR3nt: TGTGCCAGCAGCCAAGAAATTTTGGTAACTGGGGACACCATATATTTT
CDR3aa: CASSQEILVTGDTIYF

d_gene: TRBD2
v_gene: TRBV29-1
j_gene: TRBJ2-1
abundance: many
CDR3nt: TGCAGCGTTCGCACGGGGGGGCCCCACAATGAGCAGTTCTTC
CDR3aa: CSVRTGGPHNEQFF

d_gene: .
v_gene: TRBV2
j_gene: TRBJ2-5
abundance: .
CDR3nt: TGTGCCAGCAGAGAAACGATAGGTCTAAGCCAAGAGACCCAGTACTTC
CDR3aa: CASRETIGLSQETQYF

d_gene: .
v_gene: TRBV20-1
j_gene: TRBJ1-4
abundance: .
CDR3nt: TGCAGTGCTGAGGACAGACGTGAGCAACTGTTTTTT
CDR3aa: CSAEDRREQLFF

d_gene: .
v_gene: TRBV9
j_gene: TRBJ2-3
abundance: .
CDR3nt: TGTGCCAACAGCGACCCAACGACGCGGACTATCACAGATACGCAGTATTTT
CDR3aa: CANSDPTTRTITDTQYF

d_gene: .
v_gene: TRBV20-1
j_gene: TRBJ2-1
abundance: few
CDR3nt: TGCAGTGCTGGAGGGACGGACAATAACAATGAGCAGTTCTTC
CDR3aa: CSAGGTDNNNEQFF

d_gene: TRBD2
v_gene: TRBV20-1
j_gene: TRBJ2-5
abundance: .
CDR3nt: TGCAGTGCTGGGCGGACTAGCGGGGATGAGACCCAGTACTTC
CDR3aa: CSAGRTSGDETQYF

d_gene: TRBD1
v_gene: TRBV2
j_gene: TRBJ1-2
abundance: few
CDR3nt: TGTGCCAGCAGTGACTCTGGGACAGGCTATGGCTACACCTTC
CDR3aa: CASSDSGTGYGYTF

d_gene: .
v_gene: TRBV21-1
j_gene: TRBJ2-7
abundance: few
CDR3nt: TGTGCCAGCAGCAAAGTTTTGGGGAACCACGAGCAGTACTTC
CDR3aa: CASSKVLGNHEQYF

d_gene: .
v_gene: TRBV7-3
j_gene: TRBJ2-1
abundance: .
CDR3nt: TGTGCCAGCAGCTTATTCCAGGGGAACAATGAGCAGTTCTTC
CDR3aa: CASSLFQGNNEQFF

d_gene: TRBD2
v_gene: TRBV29-1
j_gene: TRBJ2-3
abundance: many
CDR3nt: TGCAGCGTTGAGCCCGCCTCGGGAGGGAAGGGAGGTACGCAGTATTTT
CDR3aa: CSVEPASGGKGGTQYF

d_gene: TRBD2
v_gene: TRBV3-1
j_gene: TRBJ2-3
abundance: few
CDR3nt: TGTGCCAGCAGCCCCGGACTAGTTCGAACTGATACGCAGTATTTT
CDR3aa: CASSPGLVRTDTQYF

d_gene: TRBD1
v_gene: TRBV7-9
j_gene: TRBJ2-1
abundance: .
CDR3nt: TGTGCCAGCAGCTTCGGTGGACAGGGGGGTTACAATGAGCAGTTCTTC
CDR3aa: CASSFGGQGGYNEQFF

d_gene: .
v_gene: TRBV4-1
j_gene: TRBJ1-4
abundance: .
CDR3nt: TGCGCCAGCACCGAGGTGACAGCTAATGAAAAACTGTTTTTT
CDR3aa: CASTEVTANEKLFF

d_gene: .
v_gene: TRBV4-1
j_gene: TRBJ2-3
abundance: .
CDR3nt: TGCGCCAGCAGCGAACGGGGGGCGGGAGATACGCAGTATTTT
CDR3aa: CASSERGAGDTQYF

d_gene: TRBD1
v_gene: TRBV7-9
j_gene: TRBJ2-7
abundance: few
CDR3nt: TGTGCCAGCAGCTTTGGGACAGGGGTCTCCTACGAGCAGTACTTC
CDR3aa: CASSFGTGVSYEQYF

d_gene: .
v_gene: TRBV7-2
j_gene: TRBJ2-2
abundance: few
CDR3nt: TGTGCCAGCAGCTTAAATGCGGCTACGAACACCGGGGAGCTGTTTTTT
CDR3aa: CASSLNAATNTGELFF

d_gene: .
v_gene: TRBV28
j_gene: TRBJ1-4
abundance: .
CDR3nt: TGTGCCGGCGGGACACTTAATGAAAAACTGTTTTTT
CDR3aa: CAGGTLNEKLFF

d_gene: TRBD1
v_gene: TRBV7-8
j_gene: TRBJ1-5
abundance: few
CDR3nt: TGTGCCAGCAGCTTAGACGCAGGGGGCTCCCGGGCGCCCCAGCATTTT
CDR3aa: CASSLDAGGSRAPQHF

d_gene: .
v_gene: TRBV20-1
j_gene: TRBJ2-3
abundance: .
CDR3nt: TGCAGTGCTAGGGACGGGACTCCTTATGGAGATACGCAGTATTTT
CDR3aa: CSARDGTPYGDTQYF

d_gene: .
v_gene: TRBV9
j_gene: TRBJ1-4
abundance: few
CDR3nt: TGTGCCAGCAGCGTTACAGGTGCAACTAATGAAAAACTGTTTTTT
CDR3aa: CASSVTGATNEKLFF